This TCR beta chain was identified during a study of blood T cell repertoires in COVID-19. Study as a whole: Both acute and convalescent COVID-19 samples were obtained from the United States, Italy and Spain.

The assay was immunoSEQ multiplex PCR, and TCRdb's table has in-frame clones only and misses some. The data contain 130,000 to 150,000 clones, 85% of them singletons. CDR3 length equals 14 residues. The V gene lost 0 bases and the J gene lost 3 bases, with 10 bases spanning the gap. Germline V gene data show CDR1 as SGDLS and CDR2 as YYNGEE. V and J are TRBV9 and TRBJ2-7, with D perhaps TRBD2 (6 bases). The specimen was peripheral blood. The TCR comes from a woman aged 40-49 years with active or convalescent COVID-19. The CDR3 protein is CASSVGLVNYEQYF. CDR3 DNA: TGTGCCAGCAGCGTAGGACTAGTGAACTACGAGCAGTACTTC.